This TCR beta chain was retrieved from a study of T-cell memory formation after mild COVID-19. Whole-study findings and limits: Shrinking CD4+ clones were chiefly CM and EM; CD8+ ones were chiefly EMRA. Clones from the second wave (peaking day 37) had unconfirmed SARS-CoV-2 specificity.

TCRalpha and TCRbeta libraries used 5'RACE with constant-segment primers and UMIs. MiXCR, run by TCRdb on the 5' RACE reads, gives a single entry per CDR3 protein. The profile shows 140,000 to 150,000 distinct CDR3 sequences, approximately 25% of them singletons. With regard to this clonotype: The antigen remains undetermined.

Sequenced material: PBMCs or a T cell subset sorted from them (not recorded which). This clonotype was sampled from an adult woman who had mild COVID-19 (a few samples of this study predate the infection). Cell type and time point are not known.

This CDR3 is CASSFGQGQHYGYTF. CDR3 nucleotides: TGCGCCAGCAGCTTCGGACAGGGCCAACACTATGGCTACACCTTC. The V call is TRBV5-1, the J call TRBJ1-2; TRBD1 matches 8 bases. Germline loops: CDR1 SGHRS, CDR2 YFSETQ. J lost 3 bases, V lost 2 bases, and 6 bases had no gene match. This CDR3 comprises 15 residues.